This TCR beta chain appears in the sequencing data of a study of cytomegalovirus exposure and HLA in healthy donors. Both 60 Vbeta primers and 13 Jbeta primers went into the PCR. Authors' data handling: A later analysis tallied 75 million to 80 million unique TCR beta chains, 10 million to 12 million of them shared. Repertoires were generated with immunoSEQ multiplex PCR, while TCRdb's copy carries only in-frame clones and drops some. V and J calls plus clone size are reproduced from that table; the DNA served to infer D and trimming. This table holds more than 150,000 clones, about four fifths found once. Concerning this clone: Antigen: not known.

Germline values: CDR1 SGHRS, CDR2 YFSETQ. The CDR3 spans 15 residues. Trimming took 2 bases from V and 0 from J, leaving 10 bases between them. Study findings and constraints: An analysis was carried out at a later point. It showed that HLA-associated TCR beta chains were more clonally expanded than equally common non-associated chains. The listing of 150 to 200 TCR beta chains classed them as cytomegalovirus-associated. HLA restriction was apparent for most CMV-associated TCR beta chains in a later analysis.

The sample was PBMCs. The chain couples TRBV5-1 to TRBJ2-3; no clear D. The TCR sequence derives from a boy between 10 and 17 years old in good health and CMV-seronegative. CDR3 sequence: CASSFGGDSTDTQYF. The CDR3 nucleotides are TGCGCCAGCAGCTTCGGCGGAGATAGCACAGATACGCAGTATTTT.